This is a list of T cell receptor beta chains from one sample in a study of blood T cells in healthy people across ages. TCRdb passed the 5' RACE reads through MiXCR, listing each CDR3 protein once. The sample lists around 1,900,000 distinct CDR3 sequences, 39% occurring once. Sequenced sample: blood. Receptors originate from a human donor in good health. Both conserved end residues are trimmed from each CDR3. Clone size, where shown, is once, few, many, or a class for clones that have expanded.

>TRBV11-2|few
ASSPIYGRGRGGYYGYT
>TRBV12-3/TRBV12-4|.
ASSFWADSNQPQH
>TRBV20-1|few
SAYSGGEETQY
>TRBV15|.
ATSRLRQTGNQPQH
>TRBV6-5|.
ASSYGAGGIDEQF
>TRBV25-1|few
ASSGAGLTEAF
>TRBV4-3|.
ASSQEGTSYGYT
>TRBV6-6|.
ASSYWGQNYGYT
>TRBV12-3/TRBV12-4|.
ASSLPSDNTEAF
>TRBV6-1|.
ASSERVGDTQY
>TRBV7-3|few
ASSKGLNNEQF
>TRBV12-3/TRBV12-4|.
ASSFSGEQPQH
>TRBV6-6|.
ASSYGVADEQF
>TRBV20-1|.
SARGLANSSYEQY
>TRBV20-1|few
SARMGANREY
>TRBV10-3|.
AISESGTEENYGYT
>TRBV20-1|.
SARVGLGQPQH
>TRBV20-1|.
SSRWGSSTDTQY
>TRBV7-9|.
ASSLLPDRMNEKLF
>TRBV6-1|few
ASSEAETGIYEQY
>TRBV3-1|.
ASGGSSDTQY
>TRBV4-1|.
ASSQTVYSNQPQH
>TRBV7-3|.
ASSSQPLNTEAF
>TRBV20-1|.
SARDYQRGHTDTQY
>TRBV20-1|.
SARAIRGEETQY
>TRBV4-1|.
ASSHASGEETQY
>TRBV12-3/TRBV12-4|.
ASRGGDGHNGETQY
>TRBV29-1|few
SVERDRESKQF
>TRBV10-3|few
AITVGNGPSYEQY
>TRBV5-8|few
ASSLQVFPYEQY
>TRBV6-6|.
ASSFSFTDRSYT
>TRBV20-1|few
SAREGQREQF
>TRBV7-2|few
ASSLISGSDTQY
>TRBV10-3|.
APKCRGFYEQY
>TRBV4-3|.
ASSQVGGQGEKLF
>TRBV11-1|.
ASSQAGGYQPQH
>TRBV7-9|.
ASSLGDQPHH
>TRBV7-2|.
ASGRVYTEAF
>TRBV2|.
ASRSSRQGVHGYT
>TRBV7-2|.
ASSLTGSNGYT
>TRBV7-9|.
ASSPSLGDTGELF
>TRBV7-2|few
ASSLGGVSTEAF
>TRBV19|once
ASSAQQSPLH
>TRBV6-5|few
ASSHFPGQPQH
>TRBV7-3|few
ASSLSGADYNEQF
>TRBV29-1|few
SVVPGFQETQY
>TRBV29-1|few
SVSGTGVDYGYT
>TRBV4-3|few
ASSQDMAGTDTQY
>TRBV4-1|.
ASSQADRSAYGYT
>TRBV4-1|.
ASSPGRIPNEKLF
>TRBV7-8|few
ASSFRLAGSKNIQY
>TRBV5-1|.
ASSLNFLGRTGELF